This TCR beta chain was captured by sequencing in a study of CD8 T cells in Susac syndrome. About the study: There were Susac syndrome patients who were therapy-naive at blood draw, others on corticosteroids, and others on intravenous immunoglobulin alone.

RNA totalling roughly 0.5 to 1 ug underwent reverse transcription with random hexamers. The CDR3 of TCR beta was amplified by immunoSEQ multiplex PCR across 54 Vbeta and 13 Jbeta. TCRdb fed the immunoSEQ multiplex PCR reads into MiXCR, producing one record per CDR3 protein. Found here are roughly 250,000 distinct CDR3 sequences, approximately 95% of them singletons; the top ten hold 0.095% to 0.12%. Overall study findings and caveats: Regarding the TCR sequencing and HLA analysis, the study admitted that a relatively small number of individuals were involved.

V was cut by 4 bases and J by 9 bases, with 15 bases left in between. CDR1 is DFQATT, CDR2 SNEGSKA, per germline (reference sequence). The CDR3 sequence is 12 residues long. Notes on this clonotype: The antigen is undetermined.

Sequences were obtained from CD4+ T cells from PBMCs. V and J are TRBV20-1 and TRBJ2-5; D possibly corresponds to TRBD1 (6 bases). The clonotype originates from a human donor with Susac syndrome. CDR3 sequence reads: CSAISPAGAQYF. CDR3 nucleotide sequence: TGCAGTGCTATATCCCCGGCAGGGGCCCAGTACTTC.